This record covers a single T cell receptor (beta chain). Its matching antigen is unknown. In the sorted-subset replicate PCRs, around 220 ng DNA, 29,000 or so T cell genomes, was used. Produced via immunoSEQ multiplex PCR; TCRdb's table is partial and in-frame only. The sample lists approximately 2,200,000 clones, 85% to 95% occurring once. The junction had 1 base not matched to a gene; V was cut back by 0 bases and J by 5 bases. The CDR3 loop spans 15 amino acids. The germline V gene encodes CDR1 LNHNV and CDR2 YYDKDF (reference sequence). Naivety among CD8 cells was defined by CD45RO negativity and positive CCR7 selection, thereby excluding terminally differentiated effector memory CD45RA+ cells. The source of the sample is a study of shared clonotypes between healthy human individuals. For the study at large: Every donor yielded three CD4 naive, three CD4 memory, two CD8 naive and one CD8 memory plate. Study results and caveats: Deeper or shallower sequencing was expected to change how clonotypes are shared among donors. A reduction in generation probabilities was seen for non-shared clonotypes relative to those shared by all four donors.

The source of this sequence is a man younger than 35 in good health. Some clones in this sample may be carry-over from other donors' samples. The material sequenced was naive CD8+ T cells from PBMCs. V is TRBV15 and J is TRBJ2-1, with 10 bases that match TRBD1. CDR3: CATSRDGTGDNEQFF. CDR3 DNA: TGTGCCACCAGCAGAGATGGGACAGGGGACAATGAGCAGTTCTTC.